This T cell receptor (beta chain) was sequenced in a study of T cell responses to AZD1222 COVID-19 vaccine. Study overall: The analysis combined second doses at about 4 or about 12 weeks.

Germline V lookup: CDR1 SGHAT, CDR2 FQNNGV. J lost 3 bases, V lost 5 bases, and 9 bases had no gene match. The CDR3 is 15 residues long. The assay was immunoSEQ multiplex PCR, and TCRdb's table has in-frame clones only and misses some. The sample has around 110,000 clones, 80% to 85% seen once. General study findings and limits: Mostly white British, mostly female donors; authors suggested clonal diversity may be underestimated.

This clone has a single count. Antigen unknown. Material: peripheral blood, obtained on day 0 of AZD1222 vaccination. V is TRBV11-2 and J is TRBJ2-7, with 8 bases matching TRBD2. The TCR sequence derives from an adult in good health. CDR3 residues: CASSAALADYYEQYF. The CDR3 DNA reads as TGTGCCAGCAGCGCGGCACTAGCGGACTACTACGAGCAGTACTTC.